These 19 T cell receptor beta chains share one sample of origin, sequenced in a study of long-term antiretroviral therapy in people with HIV. Running of the v3.0 immunoSEQ assay took place at survey level. Measured with immunoSEQ multiplex PCR; TCRdb has only the in-frame clones, and not every one. The repertoire includes fewer than 6,500 clones, more than 70% of them detected once, and 10% sits in the top ten. Specimen: unsorted PBMCs, collected 1.8 years before starting antiretroviral therapy. These TCRs come from a man aged 40-49 years with HIV.

V and J are TRBV11-2 and TRBJ2-3; D gene ambiguous. This CDR3 has 14 residues. Per the germline V gene, CDR1 is SGHAT and CDR2 is FQNNGV. The V and J ends lost 6 bases and 4 bases respectively, with 14 bases between them. CDR3 loop: CASRFTVSSDTQYF. As DNA, the CDR3 is TGTGCCAGCAGGTTTACGGTTAGCTCAGATACGCAGTATTTT.

The J gene is TRBJ2-1, the V gene TRBV11-3, with D maybe TRBD2 (5 bases). CDR3 length: 13 residues. The germline gives CDR1 SGHNT, CDR2 YENEEA. V was cut by 5 bases and J by 4 bases, with 9 bases left in between. CDR3 sequence reads: CASSRPGYNEQFF. CDR3 DNA: TGTGCCAGCAGCCGACCGGGATACAATGAGCAGTTCTTC.

This chain joins TRBV5-4 and TRBJ2-7; 7 nucleotides agree with TRBD2. Germline-derived CDR1 and CDR2 are SGHNT and YYREEE (reference sequence). J lost 2 bases, V lost 0 bases, and 5 bases had no gene match. This CDR3 has 15 amino acids. The CDR3 loop is CASSLGGSAPYEQYF. CDR3 DNA: TGTGCCAGCAGCTTGGGCGGGAGTGCTCCCTACGAGCAGTACTTC. Based on the CDR3 plus reference TRBV5-4 and TRBJ2-7, the full variable domain is ETGVTQSPTHLIKTRGQQVTLRCSSQSGHNTVSWYQQALGQGPQFIFQYYREEENGRGNFPPRFSGLQFPNYSSELNVNALELDDSALYLCASSLGGSAPYEQYFGPGTRLTVT.

The chain carries TRBV4-3 and TRBJ2-5; D call uncertain. With 0 bases removed from V and 5 bases from J, the gap between germline ends came to 7 bases. Germline CDR1 and CDR2: LGHNA and YSLEER. The CDR3 spans 13 residues. The CDR3 DNA reads as TGCGCCAGCAGCCAAGACTCTACTGAGACCCAGTACTTC. Translating it yields CASSQDSTETQYF.

This clone was seen only once. This rearrangement joins TRBV25-1 to TRBJ2-3, with D possibly being TRBD1 (5 bases). Germline V lookup: CDR1 MGHDK, CDR2 SYGVNS. This CDR3 has 16 amino acids. V was pared by 3 bases and J by 6 bases, with 19 bases between. CDR3 residues: CASSDLQGTESDTQYF. In nucleotides, the CDR3 is TGTGCCAGCAGTGACCTCCAGGGTACTGAGTCTGATACGCAGTATTTT. Drawing the rest from reference TRBV25-1 and TRBJ2-3, the complete variable domain is EADIYQTPRYLVIGTGKKITLECSQTMGHDKMYWYQQDPGMELHLIHYSYGVNSTEKGDLSSESTVSRIRTEHFPLTLESARPSHTSQYLCASSDLQGTESDTQYFGPGTRLTVL.

The chain has TRBV4-2 and TRBJ1-4; D unclear. Trimming pared 2 bases from V and 3 bases from J, leaving 13 bases between. The CDR3 runs 16 residues. The germline V gene has CDR1 LGHNA and CDR2 YNFKEQ. CDR3 sequence: CASSQPNLGANEKLFF. The CDR3 DNA follows: TGTGCCAGCAGCCAACCCAACCTGGGAGCTAATGAAAAACTGTTTTTT.

The rearrangement links TRBV5-5 to TRBJ1-5; 9 bases map to TRBD1. This CDR3 comprises 15 residues. Trimming at V came to 4 bases and at J to 5 bases, leaving 7 bases not matched to a gene. Germline CDR1 and CDR2: SGHKS and YYEKEE (reference sequence). The CDR3 nucleotides read TGTGCCAGCAGCCTCGACGGACAGGGGCATCAGCCCCAGCATTTT. The encoded protein is CASSLDGQGHQPQHF.

The rearrangement uses TRBV18 and TRBJ2-5; tentatively, D is TRBD2 (5 bases). There are 14 residues in the CDR3. Germline CDR1 KGHSH, CDR2 LQKENI. The germline V and J ends were trimmed by 2 bases and 5 bases, with 12 bases remaining between them. The chain's CDR3 is CASSPNLEAETQYF. In DNA form, the CDR3 reads TGTGCCAGCTCACCAAATTTGGAGGCGGAGACCCAGTACTTC.

This clone is medium-sized by share. This chain joins TRBV29-1 and TRBJ2-7, with 7 positions matching TRBD2. Germline V gene lookup returns CDR1 SQVTM and CDR2 ANQGSEA. V lost 5 bases to trimming and J lost 0 bases; unmatched junction nucleotides: 4. The CDR3 sequence is 13 residues long. The CDR3 loop reads CSVRLADSYEQYF. As DNA, the CDR3 is TGCAGCGTTCGGCTAGCGGACTCCTACGAGCAGTACTTC.

V and J are TRBV2 and TRBJ2-1; D is possibly TRBD2 (5 bases). The V end lost 7 bases, the J end lost 10 bases, and 32 bases lay between the germline ends. Germline V CDR1 and CDR2: SNHLY, FYNNEI. The CDR3 spans 18 residues. CDR3 protein: CASMSIRTEELFQKEQFF. The CDR3 bases are TGTGCCAGCATGTCTATAAGGACTGAAGAGTTATTCCAGAAGGAGCAGTTCTTC.

This rearrangement joins TRBV13 to TRBJ2-7, with 14 bases fitting TRBD2. The germline V gene encodes CDR1 PRHDT and CDR2 FYEKMQ (reference sequence). This CDR3 has 18 residues. V gave up 5 bases and J gave up 4 bases; unmatched junction bases: 13. Written as DNA, the CDR3 is TGTGCCAGCAGCCAGGGACTAGCGGGAGCTAGACATGTTTACGAGCAGTACTTC. Residues: CASSQGLAGARHVYEQYF.

This sequence joins TRBV5-4 and TRBJ1-2; perhaps TRBD1 as D (6 bases). CDR1 is SGHNT, CDR2 YYREEE, per germline (reference sequence). Trimming took 3 bases from V and 1 from J, leaving 16 bases between them. This CDR3 has 16 residues. CDR3 DNA sequence: TGTGCCAGCAGCTCCCCCCAGGGACACAATAACTATGGCTACACCTTC. This sequence encodes CASSSPQGHNNYGYTF.

The rearrangement links TRBV5-3 to TRBJ1-5; no definite D call. TRBV5-3 is flagged as an ORF with uncertain function. The CDR3 spans 15 residues. V dropped 4 bases and J dropped 4 bases, with 15 bases sitting between them. The CDR3 DNA sequence: TGTGCCAGAAGCCCGGTGGTTAGGGTGAATCAGCCCCAGCATTTT. It specifies CARSPVVRVNQPQHF.

The V and J genes are TRBV27 and TRBJ2-3; TRBD2 matches at 8 bases. Germline CDR1 reads MNHEY; CDR2 reads SMNVEV (reference sequence). The V segment lost 10 bases and the J segment 4 bases; nucleotides outside the gene matches: 16. This CDR3 has 16 amino acids. CDR3 residues: CATSPTTSGTSDTQYF. DNA for the CDR3: TGTGCCACCTCACCCACTACTAGCGGTACGTCAGATACGCAGTATTTT.

The CDR3 DNA sequence: TGTGCCAGCAAACGGGATAGCGGCACAGATACGCAGTATTTT. This encodes CASKRDSGTDTQYF. This chain links TRBV6-5 with TRBJ2-3; possible D gene TRBD2, 5 bases. The CDR3 is 14 amino acids. Germline CDR1 MNHEY, CDR2 SVGAGI. V was clipped by 7 bases and J by 1 base, with 12 bases between them.

J is TRBJ1-1 and V is TRBV5-1; the match to TRBD1 covers 8 bases. The germline V gene encodes CDR1 SGHRS and CDR2 YFSETQ. V lost 4 bases and J lost 4; bases outside the gene matches: 9. There are 15 residues in the CDR3. DNA for the CDR3: TGCGCCAGCAGCGCCCAGGGGGCGGCGGGCACTGAAGCTTTCTTT. Translating gives CASSAQGAAGTEAFF.

The rearrangement joins TRBV6-5 to TRBJ1-5, with unresolved D. The CDR3 has 12 amino acids. Between the trimmed V and J ends, which lost 6 bases and 0 bases, there was a span of 3 bases. Germline lookup yields CDR1 MNHEY and CDR2 SVGAGI. The CDR3 is CASRHSNQPQHF. Written as DNA, the CDR3 is TGTGCCAGCAGACATAGCAATCAGCCCCAGCATTTT.

In the case of this clone: Different DNA sequences within this sample yield the same CDR3. V is TRBV7-9 and J is TRBJ1-2; possibly TRBD1 for D (5 bases). The CDR3 contains 12 residues. The ends were cut back, 3 bases at V and 5 bases at J, with 7 bases in the middle. CDR1 and CDR2 from the germline V gene are SEHNR and FQNEAQ (reference sequence). As DNA, the CDR3 is TGTGCCAGCAGCTTGGGGGATTATGGCTACACCTTC. Protein product: CASSLGDYGYTF.

The chain couples TRBV15 to TRBJ1-2; D not certain. CDR3 size: 14 residues. Trimming pared 0 bases from V and 4 bases from J, leaving 9 bases between. Germline V CDR1 and CDR2: LNHNV, YYDKDF (reference sequence). The CDR3 region has the DNA TGTGCCACCAGCAGAGATACCCCGACCTATGGCTACACCTTC. Its translation: CATSRDTPTYGYTF.